This is a list of T cell receptor beta chains from one sample in a study of T-cell reconstitution after alpha-beta-depleted transplantation in children. Via MiXCR, TCRdb re-called the PCR reads, giving one row per CDR3 protein. Of some 310,000 distinct CDR3 sequences listed, roughly 21% are singletons. Sequencing used PBMCs, mostly from graft donor cells, obtained 180 days after TCRalphabeta/CD19-depleted stem cell transplant. These TCRs come from a male patient aged 10 to 17 who had a stem cell transplant for acute lymphoblastic leukemia, so the T cells may come from the graft donor. CDR3s include the opening cysteine and the closing phenylalanine or tryptophan. A D gene is named only where the DNA matches it firmly. Clone size appears in some rows only: once, few, many, or a class for an expanded clone.

TRBJ2-3	NA	NA	TRBV7-6	CASSLGSGPPWTDTQYF	TGTGCCAGCAGCTTAGGGTCGGGTCCTCCTTGGACAGATACGCAGTATTTT
TRBJ2-3	few	NA	TRBV5-1	CASSLDFGGADTQYF	TGCGCCAGCAGCTTGGACTTTGGTGGAGCAGATACGCAGTATTTT
TRBJ1-1	NA	NA	TRBV18	CASSPVRGEDTEAFF	TGTGCCAGCTCACCAGTCAGGGGTGAGGACACTGAAGCTTTCTTT
TRBJ2-5	few	TRBD2	TRBV7-8	CASSYSGSAETQYF	TGTGCCAGCAGCTATAGCGGGAGCGCGGAGACCCAGTACTTC
TRBJ2-4	NA	NA	TRBV9	CASSATTSRSKNIQYF	TGTGCCAGCAGCGCAACGACAAGCCGGAGCAAAAACATTCAGTACTTC
TRBJ2-5	few	NA	TRBV18	CASSRTRETQYF	TGTGCCAGCTCACGTACACGGGAGACCCAGTACTTC
TRBJ1-2	few	TRBD1	TRBV25-1	CASSPAGTGAGGYTF	TGTGCCAGCAGTCCCGCCGGGACAGGGGCGGGTGGCTACACCTTC
TRBJ2-5	NA	TRBD1	TRBV11-2	CASRLQGDLKQETQYF	TGTGCCAGCAGGCTACAGGGGGACCTAAAACAAGAGACCCAGTACTTC
TRBJ2-5	NA	NA	TRBV12-3/TRBV12-4	CASNGGLTETQYF	TGTGCCAGCAACGGCGGTCTGACGGAGACCCAGTACTTC
TRBJ1-1	few	TRBD1	TRBV20-1	CSARDNEGARAFF	TGCAGTGCTAGAGATAACGAGGGGGCGCGGGCTTTCTTT
TRBJ2-7	NA	TRBD1	TRBV29-1	CSVEDEDRSSYEQYF	TGCAGCGTTGAAGACGAGGACAGGAGCTCCTACGAGCAGTACTTC
TRBJ1-2	NA	TRBD1	TRBV5-1	CASRGTGGFGYTF	TGCGCCAGCAGAGGGACAGGGGGCTTTGGCTACACCTTC
TRBJ2-7	NA	TRBD2	TRBV7-8	CASSSILAGVYEQYF	TGTGCCAGCAGCTCTATACTAGCGGGAGTCTACGAGCAGTACTTC
TRBJ2-7	few	NA	TRBV29-1	CSVVGTGQVPYEQYF	TGCAGCGTTGTTGGCACGGGGCAGGTCCCCTACGAGCAGTACTTC